The rows below give T cell receptor beta chains drawn from one sample of a study of T-cell memory formation after mild COVID-19. TCRdb fed the 5' RACE reads into MiXCR, producing one record per CDR3 protein. Found here are about 400,000 distinct CDR3 sequences, around a quarter of them singletons; the top ten hold about an eighth. Source material: PBMCs or a T cell subset sorted from them (not recorded which). These receptors came from an adult woman who had mild COVID-19 (a few samples of this study predate the infection). Cell type and time point are not known. Both conserved end residues are part of each CDR3. Fields, in order: J gene, clone size, V gene, D gene, CDR3 protein, CDR3 DNA. The D gene is left open where the match is weak. Clone size, where shown, is once, few, many, or a class for clones that have expanded.

TRBJ2-1 | NA | TRBV12-3/TRBV12-4 | TRBD2 | CASSLATSGKGNEQFF | TGTGCCAGCAGTTTAGCCACTAGCGGGAAAGGGAATGAGCAGTTCTTC
TRBJ2-3 | few | TRBV5-1 | TRBD2 | CASRAGRVQDTQYF | TGCGCCAGCAGAGCGGGGAGGGTTCAAGATACGCAGTATTTT
TRBJ2-5 | few | TRBV11-1 | NA | CASRVGQETQYF | TGTGCCAGCAGAGTGGGGCAAGAGACCCAGTACTTC
TRBJ2-7 | NA | TRBV18 | NA | CASSPPALQGGYEQYF | TGTGCCAGCTCACCACCGGCTTTACAGGGAGGCTACGAGCAGTACTTC
TRBJ1-1 | NA | TRBV5-1 | NA | CASSLELRRNTEAFF | TGCGCCAGCAGCTTGGAGCTCAGAAGAAACACTGAAGCTTTCTTT
TRBJ2-3 | few | TRBV7-8 | TRBD2 | CASSLEGLAVTDTQYF | TGTGCCAGCAGCTTAGAGGGACTAGCGGTCACAGATACGCAGTATTTT
TRBJ2-1 | NA | TRBV5-5 | NA | CASSLSEGLNEQFF | TGTGCCAGCAGCTTGAGTGAGGGATTGAATGAGCAGTTCTTC
TRBJ2-2 | few | TRBV29-1 | NA | CSVDEQGTGELFF | TGCAGCGTTGACGAGCAGGGAACCGGGGAGCTGTTTTTT
TRBJ2-3 | many | TRBV7-6 | TRBD2 | CASSSWGLAGTDTQYF | TGTGCCAGCAGCTCATGGGGCCTAGCGGGCACAGATACGCAGTATTTT
TRBJ1-5 | NA | TRBV30 | NA | CALSRGGNQPQHF | TGTGCCTTGAGCAGGGGCGGCAATCAGCCCCAGCATTTT
TRBJ1-2 | NA | TRBV9 | NA | CASNTQGTYGYTF | TGTGCCAGCAACACACAGGGAACCTATGGCTACACCTTC
TRBJ1-1 | few | TRBV7-2 | TRBD1 | CASSYRGSMNTEAFF | TGTGCCAGCAGCTACAGGGGGTCAATGAACACTGAAGCTTTCTTT
TRBJ2-3 | few | TRBV20-1 | TRBD2 | CSARDPSGSASTDTQYF | TGCAGTGCTAGAGATCCTAGCGGGAGTGCTAGCACAGATACGCAGTATTTT
TRBJ2-1 | NA | TRBV6-6 | NA | CASSYSITEQFF | TGTGCCAGCAGTTACTCGATTACCGAGCAGTTCTTC
TRBJ1-2 | NA | TRBV20-1 | TRBD1 | CSAPRTGGHGYTF | TGCAGTGCTCCCCGGACAGGGGGTCATGGCTACACCTTC
TRBJ2-6 | NA | TRBV7-9 | NA | CASSPREANVLTF | TGTGCCAGCAGCCCACGCGAGGCCAACGTCCTGACTTTC
TRBJ2-5 | NA | TRBV29-1 | NA | CSVEGRQGSSETQYF | TGCAGCGTTGAAGGACGGCAGGGGTCGTCAGAGACCCAGTACTTC